The clone carrying this T cell receptor (beta chain) has only one observation. Its matching antigen is unknown. Repertoires were generated with immunoSEQ multiplex PCR, while TCRdb's copy carries only in-frame clones and drops some. The data hold fewer than 100,000 clones, with 80% to 90% observed a single time. Germline CDR1 is SGDLS and CDR2 is YYNGEE. V trimming: 3 bases; J trimming: 5 bases; junction bases outside the gene matches: 8. The CDR3 is 16 amino acids. These data belong to a study of OX40 agonist ivuxolimab in advanced cancers. Study information: Patients in the trial were receiving intravenous ivuxolimab every 2 weeks, at doses of 0.01 to 10 mg/kg. Study-level findings and limits: Determination of antigen specificity was not performed for the expanded peripheral T cells. The mean number of expanded clones was higher in CD8+ T cells than in CD4+.

This specimen was CD4+ or CD8+ T cells sorted from blood, taken in a trial of the OX40 agonist ivuxolimab. The chain recombines TRBV9 with TRBJ2-2, with 9 bases fitting TRBD1. This receptor was obtained from an adult with an advanced solid tumor such as melanoma, head and neck, liver or kidney cancer. The CDR3 DNA reads TGTGCCAGCAGCGGCCGGGACAGGGTCGGGACCGGGGAGCTGTTTTTT. Translating gives CASSGRDRVGTGELFF.